The rows below give T cell receptor beta chains drawn from one sample of a study of cytomegalovirus exposure and HLA in healthy donors. Assay used: immunoSEQ multiplex PCR; TCRdb lists only in-frame clones, some missing. The data contain around 200,000 clones, about 80% of them seen just once; the ten biggest clones take up under 3.5%. What was sequenced was PBMCs. These receptors originate from a woman in her late teens or twenties in good health and CMV-seropositive. The CDR3 runs from the conserved cysteine through the conserved F or W. The D gene is left open where the match is weak. Expanded clones are given a class, and other clones once, few, many or no size at all.

j_gene	v_gene	abundance	len	d_gene	CDR3nt	CDR3aa
TRBJ2-7	TRBV4-1	once	18	TRBD2	TGCGCCAGCAGCCAAGATCCCCCGGGGGGACTCCTCTCCTACGAGCAGTACTTC	CASSQDPPGGLLSYEQYF
TRBJ1-2	TRBV9	.	15	.	TGTGCCAGCAGCCCAAGACAGATGCCTAACTATGGCTACACCTTC	CASSPRQMPNYGYTF
TRBJ2-6	TRBV6-5	.	14	.	TGTGCCAGCAGGGAGGTTGGCGGGGCCAACGTCCTGACTTTC	CASREVGGANVLTF
TRBJ1-2	TRBV12-1	.	12	.	TGTGCCAGCAGCTTTTCGGGTTGTGGCTACACCTTC	CASSFSGCGYTF
TRBJ2-7	TRBV25-1	.	17	TRBD2	TGTGCCAGCAGACCGGGGCAGGCGGGGGTGACCTCCTACGAGCAGTACTTC	CASRPGQAGVTSYEQYF
TRBJ1-2	TRBV7-2	.	16	TRBD1	TGTGCCAGCAGCTTAGTGGGTTTTGGGCAGGGGGGAGACTACACCTTC	CASSLVGFGQGGDYTF
TRBJ1-5	TRBV10-1	few	14	.	TGCGCAAGCAGGTTAGGGGCGTTGCGTCAGCCCCAGCATTTT	CASRLGALRQPQHF
TRBJ2-7	TRBV7-2	few	12	.	TGTGCCAGCAGCTTAGACACCTACGAGCAGTACTTC	CASSLDTYEQYF
TRBJ2-5	TRBV6-5	.	14	TRBD1	TGTGCCAGCAGTTACTCGACAGGGCAAGAGACCCAGTACTTC	CASSYSTGQETQYF
TRBJ1-2	TRBV10-2	.	13	.	TGCGCCAGCAGTGAGGGACAATTCTATGGCTACACCTTC	CASSEGQFYGYTF
TRBJ2-7	TRBV19	.	13	TRBD2	TGTGCCAGTAGTGCCGGGAGGGGCTACGAGCAGTACTTC	CASSAGRGYEQYF
TRBJ1-4	TRBV6-6	.	15	.	TGTGCCAGTCGGGCGGGGCACTCCTCAAATGAAAAACTGTTTTTT	CASRAGHSSNEKLFF
TRBJ1-1	TRBV5-8	.	15	TRBD1	TGTGCCAGCAGCTCTTACAGGGGCGGAGGGACTGAAGCTTTCTTT	CASSSYRGGGTEAFF
TRBJ2-2	TRBV10-1	.	13	.	TGCGCCAGCAGGCCGAGAGAGACCGGGGAGCTGTTTTTT	CASRPRETGELFF
TRBJ2-1	TRBV20-1	.	11	.	TGCAGTGCCCCTTACTACAATGAGCAGTTCTTC	CSAPYYNEQFF
TRBJ1-2	TRBV7-8	.	17	.	TGTGCCAGCAGCTTAGGAAGTCGGGCTGGGGGGGCATATGGCTACACCTTC	CASSLGSRAGGAYGYTF
TRBJ1-3	TRBV11-2	.	16	TRBD1	TGTGCCAGCAGCTTAGTCGACAGGGGACCTGGAAACACCATATATTTT	CASSLVDRGPGNTIYF
TRBJ1-2	TRBV6-5	.	14	.	TGTGCCAGCAGTTACTCTCCACAGGGCGGTGGCTACACCTTC	CASSYSPQGGGYTF
TRBJ2-7	TRBV6-5	.	12	.	TGTGCCAGCGGGCGGGGAACCTACGAGCAGTACTTC	CASGRGTYEQYF
TRBJ1-5	TRBV28	.	16	.	TGTGCCAGCAGCTCCATAGGGGCCTTGAGTTATCAGCCCCAGCATTTT	CASSSIGALSYQPQHF
TRBJ2-3	TRBV18	.	16	TRBD2	TGTGCCAGCTCACGACTAGCGGGGACTAGCACAGATACGCAGTATTTT	CASSRLAGTSTDTQYF
TRBJ2-7	TRBV2	once	13	.	TGTGCCAGCAGTGAAGAGGGGTCCTACGAGCAGTACTTC	CASSEEGSYEQYF
TRBJ1-5	TRBV12-2	.	17	.	TGTGCAAGTCGCTTAGAGTCGACGATAGGGGATTATCAGCCCCAGCATTTT	CASRLESTIGDYQPQHF
TRBJ1-1	TRBV2	.	14	.	TGTGCCAGCAGGGATAGGGGATTGAACACTGAAGCTTTCTTT	CASRDRGLNTEAFF
TRBJ1-1	TRBV7-2	.	15	.	TGTGCCAGCAGCTTATACCAGGGGAGGAACACTGAAGCTTTCTTT	CASSLYQGRNTEAFF
TRBJ2-1	TRBV19	.	14	.	TGTGCCAGTAGTATTACCAGGACAGACAGTGAGCAGTTCTTC	CASSITRTDSEQFF
TRBJ2-1	TRBV5-1	.	15	TRBD2	TGCGCCAGCAGCCGGACTAGCGGTTCCTACAATGAGCAGTTCTTC	CASSRTSGSYNEQFF
TRBJ2-3	TRBV4-1	.	15	.	TGCGCCAGCAGCCCTCCTAGCGATCGCACAGATACGCAGTATTTT	CASSPPSDRTDTQYF
TRBJ1-4	TRBV7-3	.	14	.	TGTGCCAGCAGCTTACAGGTAACTAATGAAAAACTGTTTTTT	CASSLQVTNEKLFF
TRBJ2-5	TRBV5-1	.	17	.	TGCGCCAGCAGCCTAACCCCGTTGACAGGTCCCCAAGAGACCCAGTACTTC	CASSLTPLTGPQETQYF
TRBJ1-4	TRBV5-1	.	16	.	TGCGCCAGCAGCCCCGATCGTCCAGGGAAAGGTGAAAAACTGTTTTTT	CASSPDRPGKGEKLFF
TRBJ2-2	TRBV18	.	13	.	TGTGCCAGCTGTCAATCGAGCACCGGGGAGCTGTTTTTT	CASCQSSTGELFF
TRBJ1-5	TRBV5-6	once	13	.	TGTGCCAGCAGCTTGACAGGGACGCAGCCCCAGCATTTT	CASSLTGTQPQHF
TRBJ2-3	TRBV9	.	16	TRBD2	TGTGCCAGCAGCGAGACAGACTCTAGCGGGGCAGATACGCAGTATTTT	CASSETDSSGADTQYF
TRBJ2-7	TRBV6-6	.	13	TRBD1	TGTGCCAGCATGGAGACAGGGTTGGGCGAGCAGTACTTC	CASMETGLGEQYF
TRBJ1-1	TRBV10-3	once	17	TRBD1	TGTGCCATCAGTGTCAACGGAGTGGGACAGAGAAACACTGAAGCTTTCTTT	CAISVNGVGQRNTEAFF
TRBJ1-2	TRBV5-1	.	14	.	TGCGCCAGCAGCTTGGAGGGGGCTAACTATGGCTACACCTTC	CASSLEGANYGYTF
TRBJ1-1	TRBV6-5	.	13	.	TGTGCCAGCAGTTACTCAGGGGCCACTGAAGCTTTCTTT	CASSYSGATEAFF
TRBJ2-7	TRBV5-6	.	15	.	TGTGCCAGCAGCTTTAGGTGGACAAGCTCCTACGAGCAGTACTTC	CASSFRWTSSYEQYF
TRBJ1-2	TRBV7-8	.	14	.	TGTGCCAGCAGCTCTGCGACAGCTCCCTATGGCTACACCTTC	CASSSATAPYGYTF
TRBJ1-2	TRBV7-2	.	15	.	TGTGCCAGCAGCCTACACCCTAGGACAGCCTATGGCTACACCTTC	CASSLHPRTAYGYTF
TRBJ2-7	TRBV11-2	.	15	TRBD2	TGTGCCAGCAGCTTAGGTGTTGCGGGGGGATACGAGCAGTACTTC	CASSLGVAGGYEQYF
TRBJ1-4	TRBV5-1	.	15	.	TGCGCCAGCAGCTTGGCCCGTGCGGGGGATGAAAAACTGTTTTTT	CASSLARAGDEKLFF
TRBJ1-2	TRBV12-5	.	13	TRBD1	TGTGCTAGTGGCAGGGACAGTAACTATGGCTACACCTTC	CASGRDSNYGYTF
TRBJ1-6	TRBV6-1	.	15	TRBD1	TGTGCCAGCAGTGTATTAGACAGGGGGAATTCACCCCTCCACTTT	CASSVLDRGNSPLHF
TRBJ1-6	TRBV5-1	.	18	.	TGCGCCAGCAGCTGGGTGGCTAGGGACATCTCCTATAATTCACCCCTCCACTTT	CASSWVARDISYNSPLHF